This T cell receptor beta chain was retrieved from a study of PD-L1 blockade in urothelial cancer. The sample's time point: peripheral blood 6 weeks after treatment start. The study's findings and limits: Tumor-linked clones in blood grew more by 3 weeks in durable-benefit patients.

On this clone: Its antigen remains unknown.

The CDR3 consists of 14 residues. The trim removed 6 bases at V and 1 base at J, leaving 3 bases unmatched. From germline, CDR1 is MNHEY and CDR2 SVGAGI. The investigators introduced synthetic TCR analog templates into each PCR as spikes. Clones were read by immunoSEQ multiplex PCR, and TCRdb kept only the in-frame ones, dropping some. The sample includes about 30,000 clones, about 88% seen only once; the top ten take approximately 8.2%. This sample comprised PBMCs, obtained around atezolizumab (anti-PD-L1) treatment. The sequence was collected from a man at least 80 years old with urothelial cancer. This chain joins TRBV6-5 and TRBJ1-1, with TRBD1 matching over 9 bases. In DNA form, the CDR3 reads TGTGCCAGCAGAAACAGGGGGCGGAACACTGAAGCTTTCTTT. Encoded protein: CASRNRGRNTEAFF.